What follows are 8 T cell receptor beta chains derived from one specimen sequenced in a study of siplizumab effects on memory and regulatory T cells. Some clones are missing from TCRdb's copy, which holds only in-frame ones; the method was immunoSEQ multiplex PCR. The sample lists tens of thousands of clones, over 80% occurring once. Sequencing was carried out using Tregs sorted from blood. The receptors here all came from a human donor in good health.

The chain is built from TRBV6-1 and TRBJ2-7, with D hard to call. The CDR3 is 11 amino acids. Germline V gives CDR1 MNHNS, CDR2 SASEGT. V lost 0 bases and J lost 6, with 3 bases in between. DNA for the CDR3: TGTGCCAGCAGTGAAGCCGCCGAGCAGTACTTC. Protein sequence: CASSEAAEQYF.

V and J are TRBV7-9 and TRBJ2-7; D unresolved. In germline, CDR1 is SEHNR, CDR2 FQNEAQ (reference sequence). V lost 4 bases and J lost 4, with 11 bases in between. The CDR3 has 13 amino acids. CDR3 nucleotide sequence: TGTGCCAGCAGCTACAGCCCCCAGTACGAGCAGTACTTC. As protein: CASSYSPQYEQYF.

The rearrangement links TRBV18 to TRBJ2-7; possible D gene TRBD2, 6 bases. Trimming left V 2 bases short and J 2 bases short, with 10 bases between. The CDR3 has 14 residues. Looked up from germline, CDR1 is KGHSH and CDR2 is LQKENI. In nucleotides, the CDR3 is TGTGCCAGCTCACCATCCGGCGGGGCCTACGAGCAGTACTTC. Translation: CASSPSGGAYEQYF.

V and J are TRBV2 and TRBJ2-2; D might be TRBD2 (6 bases). Germline assignment: CDR1 SNHLY and CDR2 FYNNEI. The V and J ends lost 2 bases and 4 bases respectively, with 11 bases between them. The CDR3 contains 15 residues. The chain's CDR3 is CASSELGGGTGELFF. The CDR3 nucleotides read TGTGCCAGCAGTGAATTGGGGGGAGGCACCGGGGAGCTGTTTTTT.

The chain has TRBV7-2 and TRBJ1-4; tentative D call: TRBD1 (5 bases). This CDR3 spans 15 amino acids. Per germline, CDR1 SGHTA and CDR2 FQGNSA. V lost 2 bases, J lost 5 bases, and 12 bases lay in between. The CDR3 coding sequence is TGTGCCAGCAGCTTATCGCGGGGCCCAAATGAAAAACTGTTTTTT. Translating it yields CASSLSRGPNEKLFF.

CDR3: CASSPGQGEDTQYF. The CDR3 region has the DNA TGTGCCAGCAGCCCGGGACAGGGAGAGGATACGCAGTATTTT. The chain combines TRBV7-9 with TRBJ2-3, with TRBD1 matching over 9 bases. Germline V CDR1 and CDR2: SEHNR, FQNEAQ (reference sequence). CDR3 length equals 14 residues. The V and J ends lost 5 bases and 6 bases, in that order; junction bases with no gene match: 6.

The rearrangement uses TRBV7-9 and TRBJ1-1; D uncertain. There are 14 residues in the CDR3. CDR1 and CDR2 (germline): SEHNR, FQNEAQ (reference sequence). V lost 5 bases to trimming and J lost 2 bases, with 12 bases between them. CDR3 sequence: CASSDRGANTEAFF. The CDR3 DNA sequence: TGTGCCAGCAGCGACCGGGGAGCTAACACTGAAGCTTTCTTT.

V gene TRBV11-1 combines with J gene TRBJ1-2; D is perhaps TRBD1 (6 bases). V shed 5 bases and J shed 5 bases, with 15 bases lying between them. CDR1 is SGHAT, CDR2 FQDESV, per germline (reference sequence). The CDR3 covers 14 residues. The CDR3 protein is CASSPTGTSYGYTF. The CDR3 nucleotides are TGTGCCAGCAGCCCAACCGGGACAAGTTATGGCTACACCTTC.